Each of the 18 T cell receptor beta chains below was sequenced from the same sample in a study of regulatory T cells in long-lasting Graves disease. Time point defined: newly diagnosed GD, antithyroid drugs for less than 3 months. Researchers made the TCR library from RNA that was extracted from PBMCs. TCR beta libraries were built with iRepertoire HTBI primers and Arm-PCR of CDR3 regions. TCRdb reanalysed the multiplex PCR reads using MiXCR and keeps one entry per CDR3 protein. The table shows 620,000 or so distinct CDR3 sequences, with roughly 15% occurring only once. This same sample was also part of a study on T cells in Graves' hyperthyroidism and ophthalmopathy.

This specimen was peripheral blood mononuclear cells (PBMCs), taken at new diagnosis, from a patient treated with antithyroid drugs. The receptors shown here come from a woman aged 25 to 39 with Graves disease.

This clonotype was detected a few times. The chain uses TRBV29-1 and TRBJ2-1, with a weak D call TRBD2 (6 bases). Trimming removed 4 bases at V and 2 bases at J, with 12 bases between. CDR1 is SQVTM and CDR2 is ANQGSEA in the germline V gene. This CDR3 region has 14 residues. The CDR3 DNA sequence: TGCAGCGTTGTCCACGGGAGCCCCTACAATGAGCAGTTCTTC. Residues: CSVVHGSPYNEQFF.

The V call is TRBV6-5, the J call TRBJ1-1; TRBD1 matches 9 bases. V was pared by 4 bases and J by 6 bases, with 9 bases of the junction left unmatched. Looked up from germline, CDR1 is MNHEY and CDR2 is SVGAGI. The CDR3 has 15 amino acids. CDR3 amino acids: CASSSPGQGKAEAFF. The DNA for the CDR3 is TGTGCCAGCAGTTCCCCGGGACAGGGCAAGGCTGAAGCTTTCTTT.

This clonotype was observed at least ten times. V gene TRBV28 combines with J gene TRBJ1-5; possibly TRBD1 for D (5 bases). The germline CDR1 and CDR2 sequences are MDHEN and SYDVKM. Deletions cut 5 bases from V and 1 base from J, with 9 bases between. The CDR3 has 14 amino acids. CDR3 loop: CASSLRDSNQPQHF. DNA of the CDR3: TGTGCCAGCAGTCTTCGGGACAGCAATCAGCCCCAGCATTTT.

This clonotype was seen only a few times. The genes are TRBV10-3 and TRBJ1-1; 8 nucleotides agree with TRBD1. V lost 8 bases to trimming and J lost 0 bases; unmatched junction nucleotides: 5. Germline CDR1 and CDR2: ENHRY and SYGVKD. The CDR3 consists of 14 residues. Here the CDR3 reads CAIGRQGMNTEAFF. The CDR3 DNA follows: TGTGCCATCGGGAGACAGGGGATGAACACTGAAGCTTTCTTT.

This clonotype came up a few times. The chain combines TRBV6-6 with TRBJ2-5; 8 bases agree with TRBD1. This CDR3 is built from 16 residues. Germline CDR1 reads MNHNY; CDR2 reads SVGAGI (reference sequence). The V segment lost 0 bases and the J segment 7 bases; nucleotides outside the gene matches: 10. CDR3 sequence reads: CASSYSDRQGARTQYF. In DNA, the CDR3 is TGTGCCAGCAGTTACTCGGACAGGCAGGGGGCGCGGACCCAGTACTTC.

This clonotype was observed a few times. The J gene is TRBJ2-5, the V gene TRBV3-1; perhaps D is TRBD1 or TRBD2 (6 bases each). Germline V CDR1 and CDR2: LGHDT, YNNKEL (reference sequence). V gave up 4 bases and J gave up 5 bases, with 17 bases separating them. The CDR3 length is 15 residues. CDR3 nucleotide sequence: TGTGCCAGCAGCCCCCCTTCGGGGGCGTCTGAGACCCAGTACTTC. Amino acid sequence: CASSPPSGASETQYF.

The chain is built from TRBV20-1 and TRBJ2-3, with 7 bases matching TRBD1. CDR3 length: 14 residues. The ends lost 6 bases at V and 4 bases at J; junction bases unmatched: 10. The germline V gene has CDR1 DFQATT and CDR2 SNEGSKA (reference sequence). The CDR3 coding sequence is TGCAGTGCCAACCTAATGGGACAGCCAGATACGCAGTATTTT. It specifies CSANLMGQPDTQYF.

This clonotype came up a few times. The chain joins TRBV3-1 to TRBJ2-7; 7 nucleotides align to TRBD1. Per the germline V gene, CDR1 is LGHDT and CDR2 is YNNKEL (reference sequence). This CDR3 is built from 16 residues. The junction had 15 bases not matched to a gene; V was cut back by 3 bases and J by 7 bases. The CDR3 DNA sequence: TGTGCCAGCAGCCAGCCCAGGGGGAAGAGCTCGGATGAGCAGTACTTC. This sequence encodes CASSQPRGKSSDEQYF.

This clonotype appeared many times. The V gene is TRBV12-3 or TRBV12-4, the J gene TRBJ2-5, with D possibly being TRBD1 (5 bases). V lost 7 bases, J lost 8 bases, and 11 bases lay in between. This CDR3 spans 11 amino acids. The CDR3 region is CASTGRTTQYF. The CDR3 nucleotides read TGTGCCAGCACAGGGCGGACCACCCAGTACTTC.

A note on this clonotype: A much larger clone sits a single nucleotide away, making a read error possible. This chain links TRBV12-3 or TRBV12-4 with TRBJ2-7; TRBD2 matches 8 bases. Unmatched junction bases numbered 8, after V lost 2 bases and J lost 5 bases. This CDR3 spans 15 amino acids. CDR3 loop: CASSLKAGGYNEQYF. The CDR3 DNA reads TGTGCCAGCAGTTTAAAGGCGGGAGGTTACAACGAGCAGTACTTC.

The CDR3 region has the DNA TGTGCCAGCAGCGTAACCCCTACGACTGAGCAGTTCTTC. It specifies CASSVTPTTEQFF. The chain employs TRBV9 and TRBJ2-1; D unclear. CDR1 and CDR2 (germline): SGDLS, YYNGEE. V lost 1 base and J 9 bases, leaving 11 bases between the germline ends. This CDR3 spans 13 amino acids.

This clonotype was observed at least ten times. The genes are TRBV6-1 and TRBJ1-5; D is unclear. V lost 8 bases and J lost 0, with 11 bases in between. Germline CDR1 MNHNS, CDR2 SASEGT. The CDR3 extends over 14 amino acids. The CDR3 reads CASVRTASNQPQHF. The CDR3 nucleotides are TGTGCCAGCGTTCGTACAGCTAGCAATCAGCCCCAGCATTTT.

This clonotype was observed many times. The chain combines TRBV2 with TRBJ2-5; 10 bases match TRBD2. The CDR3 is 15 amino acids. The J segment lost 4 bases and the V segment lost 2 bases, leaving 4 bases of the junction unmatched. The germline V gene has CDR1 SNHLY and CDR2 FYNNEI. The DNA of the CDR3 is TGTGCCAGCAGTGAAACTAGCGGGACCCGAGAGACCCAGTACTTC. This gives the protein CASSETSGTRETQYF.

This clonotype was counted many times. The chain recombines TRBV5-1 with TRBJ2-1; D unclear. The V gene's germline CDR1 is SGHRS and CDR2 YFSETQ. The V end lost 1 base, the J end lost 6 bases, and 5 bases lay between the germline ends. This CDR3 contains 12 residues. CDR3 nucleotides: TGCGCCAGCAGCTTGTTCCGCAATGAGCAGTTCTTC. It is translated as CASSLFRNEQFF.

This clonotype was detected many times. The chain uses TRBV5-1 and TRBJ1-1; 7 positions agree with TRBD1. The CDR3 length is 15 residues. V trimming: 4 bases; J trimming: 1 base; junction bases outside the gene matches: 7. Germline V gives CDR1 SGHRS, CDR2 YFSETQ. The CDR3 DNA reads TGCGCCAGCAGCCCAGGACAGGCATCGAACACTGAAGCTTTCTTT. Protein product: CASSPGQASNTEAFF.

The chain is built from TRBV19 and TRBJ2-6; D is uncertain. CDR3 length: 15 residues. V dropped 5 bases and J dropped 1 base, with 9 bases sitting between them. Germline values: CDR1 LNHDA, CDR2 SQIVND (reference sequence). The CDR3 region is CASSSHESGANVLTF. DNA of the CDR3: TGTGCCAGTAGTTCCCATGAGTCTGGGGCCAACGTCCTGACTTTC.

The rearrangement links TRBV20-1 to TRBJ1-6; weak D call: TRBD1 (6 bases). Germline CDR1 is DFQATT and CDR2 is SNEGSKA (reference sequence). V gave up 3 bases and J gave up 3 bases, with 9 bases separating them. The CDR3 contains 14 residues. For the CDR3, the DNA is TGCAGTGCTAGCCCGGACAGCTATAATTCACCCCTCCACTTT. It codes for CSASPDSYNSPLHF.

To note about this clonotype: A much larger clone lies one base from this, so it may be a read error. The V gene is TRBV2, the J gene TRBJ2-1; tentatively, D is TRBD2 (5 bases). Near its end, the DNA agrees better with TRBJ2-3, so the J call may be wrong. Germline CDR1 is SNHLY and CDR2 is FYNNEI. The CDR3 length is 15 residues. The chain's CDR3 is CASSEEIGMADTQYF. The CDR3 DNA reads as TGTGCCAGCAGTGAAGAAATCGGGATGGCGGATACGCAGTATTTT.